A single sample is the source of the 10 T cell receptor beta chains below, sequenced in a study of blood T cell repertoires in COVID-19. Profiled with immunoSEQ multiplex PCR; TCRdb holds only in-frame clones, not every one. The sample yields around 300,000 clones, 85% seen once. The sample consisted of peripheral blood. These receptors were taken from a human donor in a cohort sampled during active COVID-19.

This clone has a single count. The chain couples TRBV3-1 (or the pseudogene TRBV3-2) to TRBJ2-1, with D perhaps TRBD2 (6 bases). The CDR3 is made up of 17 amino acids. V lost 4 bases and J lost 3, with 19 bases in between. Per germline, CDR1 LGHDT and CDR2 YNNKEL (reference sequence). CDR3 sequence: CASSPDFRDFYYNEQFF. CDR3 in DNA: TGTGCCAGCAGCCCCGACTTCCGGGACTTCTACTACAATGAGCAGTTCTTC.

The chain couples TRBV5-4 to TRBJ2-1, with 15 nucleotides matching TRBD2. Trimming cost V 4 bases and J 3 bases; bases outside gene matches: 11. The V gene's germline CDR1 is SGHNT and CDR2 YYREEE (reference sequence). The CDR3 has 19 amino acids. The CDR3 DNA reads TGTGCCAGCAGCCCTGGACTAGCGGGAGGGCCGTCGTACTACAATGAGCAGTTCTTC. Translation gives CASSPGLAGGPSYYNEQFF. The full variable domain, its missing parts supplied by reference TRBV5-4 and TRBJ2-1, is ETGVTQSPTHLIKTRGQQVTLRCSSQSGHNTVSWYQQALGQGPQFIFQYYREEENGRGNFPPRFSGLQFPNYSSELNVNALELDDSALYLCASSPGLAGGPSYYNEQFFGPGTRLTVL.

The chain has TRBV10-3 and TRBJ2-3; possibly TRBD1 for D (5 bases). CDR3 length: 12 residues. Germline V gives CDR1 ENHRY, CDR2 SYGVKD. V dropped 10 bases and J dropped 4 bases, with 12 bases sitting between them. The CDR3 DNA reads as TGTGCCACCGGGTGGGGCGCAGATACGCAGTATTTT. Translation gives CATGWGADTQYF.

This clone was recorded only once. This chain uses TRBV28 with TRBJ1-2; possible D gene TRBD1, 5 bases. V lost 3 bases to trimming and J lost 4 bases, with 15 bases between them. This CDR3 contains 15 residues. Per germline, CDR1 MDHEN and CDR2 SYDVKM. CDR3 amino acids: CASSFPGSLTYGYTF. The CDR3 nucleotides read TGTGCCAGCAGTTTCCCAGGGTCTTTAACCTATGGCTACACCTTC.

The J gene is TRBJ1-1, the V gene TRBV6-5; weak D call: TRBD1 (6 bases). The CDR3 sequence is 14 residues long. Trimming took off 2 bases at V and 1 base at J, with 8 bases between the two ends. The V gene's germline CDR1 is MNHEY and CDR2 SVGAGI. CDR3 sequence reads: CASSYLTGNTEAFF. CDR3 nucleotide sequence: TGTGCCAGCAGTTACCTGACAGGGAACACTGAAGCTTTCTTT.

Here the CDR3 reads CASRGQGTYEQYF. CDR3 in DNA: TGTGCCAGCAGGGGCCAGGGTACCTACGAGCAGTACTTC. This chain connects TRBV6-6 to TRBJ2-7, with a possible D match to TRBD1 (5 bases). The CDR3 is made up of 13 amino acids. Per the germline V gene, CDR1 is MNHNY and CDR2 is SVGAGI (reference sequence). The V end lost 6 bases, the J end lost 2 bases, and 11 bases lay between the germline ends.

This clone was seen a handful of times. V and J are TRBV7-2 and TRBJ1-3; 10 bases agree with TRBD1. The CDR3 has 16 amino acids. Losses at the gene ends were 5 bases for V and 2 bases for J; bases not matched to a gene: 6. Germline CDR1 is SGHTA and CDR2 is FQGNSA. CDR3 region: CASSNRQGATGNTIYF. Here the CDR3 DNA reads TGTGCCAGCAGCAACCGACAGGGGGCCACTGGAAACACCATATATTTT.

The rearrangement uses TRBV19 and TRBJ2-5; 8 positions match TRBD2. This CDR3 has 14 residues. V was pared by 6 bases and J by 5 bases, with 8 bases of the junction left unmatched. Looked up from germline, CDR1 is LNHDA and CDR2 is SQIVND (reference sequence). The DNA of the CDR3 is TGTGCCAGTAGCCCGGCGGGGGGCTGGGAGACCCAGTACTTC. Its protein product is CASSPAGGWETQYF.

This chain joins TRBV12-2 and TRBJ1-3. TRBV12-2 is a known pseudogene. The length of the CDR3 is 16 residues. The CDR3 coding sequence is TGTGCAAGTCGCTTAGCGGAGGCGGCTAGAGGAAACACCATATATTTT. It is translated as CASRLAEAARGNTIYF.

J is TRBJ2-1 and V is TRBV7-9; possibly TRBD2 for D (6 bases). The germline V gene has CDR1 SEHNR and CDR2 FQNEAQ (reference sequence). This CDR3 has 14 amino acids. V lost 3 bases and J 7 bases, leaving 13 bases between the germline ends. In DNA form, the CDR3 reads TGTGCCAGCAGCTTTGGGGGGAACGTTAATGAGCAGTTCTTC. It yields the protein CASSFGGNVNEQFF.